This entry concerns a single T cell receptor (beta chain). Its antigen is as yet unknown. This entry is derived from a study of T-cell memory formation after mild COVID-19. Overall study: The study found TCR clusters largely donor specific. Study-wide findings and caveats: Nothing confirmed that second-wave clones peaking on day 37 were specific for SARS-CoV-2. Some clones that responded turned up in pre-infection memory, which suggests that cross-reactive memory joined in.

V gave up 4 bases and J gave up 5 bases; unmatched junction bases: 5. The CDR3 covers 15 residues. Germline V gene data show CDR1 as SGHRS and CDR2 as YFSETQ. TCR alpha and TCR beta cDNA libraries with sample barcodes and UMIs came from 5'RACE using constant-segment primers. TCRdb processed the 5' RACE reads anew with MiXCR; each CDR3 protein has one entry. In the table there are about 210,000 distinct CDR3 sequences, 10% to 13% of which are singletons. This TCR derives from a man aged 18-30 years who had mild COVID-19 (a few samples of this study predate the infection). Cell type and time point are not known. The sequencing sample was made of PBMCs or a T cell subset sorted from them (not recorded which). The chain uses TRBV5-1 and TRBJ2-5, with 13 bases aligning to TRBD2. This CDR3 is CASSGGLAGDETQYF. The CDR3 coding sequence is TGCGCCAGCAGCGGCGGACTAGCGGGGGACGAGACCCAGTACTTC.